These T cell receptor beta chains were read from a single sample in a study of blood T cell repertoires in COVID-19. The method was immunoSEQ multiplex PCR; TCRdb's version includes in-frame clones alone and lacks a portion of them. In the table there are 150,000 to 200,000 clones, roughly 86% of which are singletons. What was sequenced was peripheral blood. The source is a woman in her forties or fifties with acute or convalescent COVID-19. Each CDR3 is given with its conserved first and last residue. D genes are given only for firm matches. Some rows mark clone size as missing; the rest say once, few, many or name a class of expanded clone.

J,V,D,size,DNA,CDR3
TRBJ1-2,TRBV30,.,.,TGTGCCTGGATGGAGGGTCTTAACTATGGCTACACCTTC,CAWMEGLNYGYTF
TRBJ2-1,TRBV30,TRBD2,.,TGTGCCTGGAGCCTCGACTGGCGGGAGGACAATGAGCAGTTCTTC,CAWSLDWREDNEQFF
TRBJ2-4,TRBV5-6,TRBD1,.,TGTGCCAGCAGTGGGACAGGCAAAAACATTCAGTACTTC,CASSGTGKNIQYF
TRBJ1-2,TRBV6-5,.,.,TGTGCCAGCAGTACCCCGAACCAAGTCGGCTATGGCTACACCTTC,CASSTPNQVGYGYTF
TRBJ1-2,TRBV4-3,TRBD1,few,TGCGCCAGCAGCCCCCGAACCACAGGGGGCAATGGCTACACCTTC,CASSPRTTGGNGYTF
TRBJ2-2,TRBV19,.,.,TGTGCCAGTAGTCCCTCAGGCCTGGGGAGGGGGACGAACACCGGGGAGCTGTTTTTT,CASSPSGLGRGTNTGELFF
TRBJ2-5,TRBV6-2/TRBV6-3,TRBD1,.,TGTGCCAGCAGTTACCGCCTACGACAGGGGCGTCAAGAGACCCAGTACTTC,CASSYRLRQGRQETQYF
TRBJ1-1,TRBV7-8,TRBD1,few,TGTGCCAGCAGCCACGACAGGGACACTGAAGCTTTCTTT,CASSHDRDTEAFF
TRBJ2-5,TRBV7-2,.,.,TGTGCCAGCAGCTTACACGGGGATGGGATAAAGACCCAGTACTTC,CASSLHGDGIKTQYF
TRBJ2-1,TRBV9,.,.,TGTGCCAGCAGCACCCCCCGGAGGAGGGATGAGCAGTTCTTC,CASSTPRRRDEQFF
TRBJ2-3,TRBV10-2,.,.,TGCGCCAGCACCCGTCGCCCAGGGAACACAGATACGCAGTATTTT,CASTRRPGNTDTQYF
TRBJ2-7,TRBV5-6,TRBD2,.,TGTGCCAGCAGCTTGGCGGGACTAGCGGGAGTCTACGAGCAGTACTTC,CASSLAGLAGVYEQYF
TRBJ1-6,TRBV19,.,.,TGTGCCAGTAGTATTGGGTACAGGGCGATTTCACCCCTCCACTTT,CASSIGYRAISPLHF
TRBJ1-2,TRBV3-1/TRBV3-2,.,.,TGTGCCAGCAGCCACGCGGGTGGCTACACCTTC,CASSHAGGYTF
TRBJ1-5,TRBV27,.,.,TGTGCCAGCAGTTTATGGGGAGGGGGGGGTGCTCAGCCCCAGCATTTT,CASSLWGGGGAQPQHF